This T cell receptor (beta chain) was found in a study of T-cell reconstitution after alpha-beta-depleted transplantation in children. Study-wide findings and caveats: Newly produced T cells mostly provided counts and TCRbeta diversity after one year, as hyperexpanded clones declined.

This CDR3 contains 14 residues. Looked up from germline, CDR1 is SGHRS and CDR2 is YFSETQ. With 0 bases removed from V and 1 base from J, the gap between germline ends came to 6 bases. Unique molecular identifiers tagged the TCRbeta library. Each CDR3 protein gets one entry after TCRdb re-called the PCR reads with MiXCR. This sample yields 200,000 to 250,000 distinct CDR3 sequences, of which more than 20% are seen a single time; 4% to 5.5% belongs to the top ten. Many counts were recorded for this clonotype. Antigen: not known. This clonotype originated in a female patient aged 2-10 years who had a stem cell transplant for congenital amegakaryocytic thrombocytopenia, so the T cells may come from the graft donor. The chain uses TRBV5-1 and TRBJ2-3; weak D call: TRBD1 (5 bases). This material consisted of PBMCs, mostly from graft donor cells, taken 360 days after TCRalphabeta/CD19-depleted stem cell transplant. The CDR3 loop is CASSLGQRTDTQYF. CDR3 DNA sequence: TGCGCCAGCAGCTTGGGACAGCGCACAGATACGCAGTATTTT.